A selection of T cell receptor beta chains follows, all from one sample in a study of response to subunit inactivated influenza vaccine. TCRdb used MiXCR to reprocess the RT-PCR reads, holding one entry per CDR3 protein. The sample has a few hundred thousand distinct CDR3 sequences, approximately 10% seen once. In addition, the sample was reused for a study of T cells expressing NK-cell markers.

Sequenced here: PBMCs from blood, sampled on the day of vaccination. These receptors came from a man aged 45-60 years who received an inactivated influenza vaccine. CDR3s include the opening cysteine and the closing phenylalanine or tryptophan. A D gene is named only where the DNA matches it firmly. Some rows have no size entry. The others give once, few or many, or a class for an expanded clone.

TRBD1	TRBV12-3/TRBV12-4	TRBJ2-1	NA	CACSLARQGSSYNEQFF	TGTGCCTGTAGTTTAGCCCGACAGGGGAGCTCCTACAATGAGCAGTTCTTC
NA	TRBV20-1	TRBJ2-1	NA	CSARDLQSSGHYNEQFF	TGCAGTGCTAGAGATCTACAGAGCTCAGGCCACTACAATGAGCAGTTCTTC
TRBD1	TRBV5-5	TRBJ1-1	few	CASSKTGTGRGTEAFF	TGTGCCAGCAGCAAAACCGGGACAGGGCGGGGCACTGAAGCTTTCTTT
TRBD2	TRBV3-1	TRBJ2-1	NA	CASSQVETSMFF	TGTGCCAGCAGCCAAGTCGAGACTAGCATGTTCTTC
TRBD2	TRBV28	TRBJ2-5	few	CASRRGLAGGEETQYF	TGTGCCAGCAGACGGGGACTAGCGGGGGGCGAGGAGACCCAGTACTTC
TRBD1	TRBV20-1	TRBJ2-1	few	CSARDPGQGVYNEQFF	TGCAGTGCTAGAGATCCGGGACAGGGCGTGTACAATGAGCAGTTCTTC
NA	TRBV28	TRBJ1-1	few	CASRRTHLGAGTEAFF	TGTGCCAGCAGACGAACCCACTTAGGGGCAGGCACTGAAGCTTTCTTT
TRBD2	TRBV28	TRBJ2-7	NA	CASSFWGTSSYEQYF	TGTGCCAGCAGTTTTTGGGGGACTAGCTCCTACGAGCAGTACTTC
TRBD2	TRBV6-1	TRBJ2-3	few	CASTDSGSLLTTDTQYF	TGTGCCAGCACGGATAGCGGGAGTCTACTTACCACAGATACGCAGTATTTT
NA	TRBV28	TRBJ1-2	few	CASSFAGDNYGYTF	TGTGCCAGCAGTTTTGCGGGTGATAACTATGGCTACACCTTC
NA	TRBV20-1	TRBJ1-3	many	CSARARIPGNTIYF	TGCAGTGCTAGAGCACGGATTCCTGGAAACACCATATATTTT
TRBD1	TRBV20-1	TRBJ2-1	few	CSARDSGGAYDEQFF	TGCAGTGCTAGAGATTCAGGGGGCGCTTACGATGAGCAGTTCTTC
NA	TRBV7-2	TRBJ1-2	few	CASSFGTVGDGYTF	TGTGCCAGCAGCTTCGGGACCGTTGGTGACGGCTACACCTTC
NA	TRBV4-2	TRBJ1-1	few	CASSQVSVNTEAFF	TGTGCCAGCAGCCAAGTGAGCGTTAACACTGAAGCTTTCTTT
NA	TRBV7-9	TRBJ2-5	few	CASSRLDGQTIGGTQYF	TGTGCCAGCAGCCGTTTGGACGGACAGACCATTGGGGGGACCCAGTACTTC
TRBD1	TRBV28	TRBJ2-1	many	CASSSPGTGGMAGSNNEQFF	TGTGCCAGCAGTTCCCCCGGGACAGGGGGCATGGCGGGCTCAAACAATGAGCAGTTCTTC
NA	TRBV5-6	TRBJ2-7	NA	CASSLGAIKTYEQYF	TGTGCCAGCAGCTTGGGCGCCATAAAGACCTACGAGCAGTACTTC
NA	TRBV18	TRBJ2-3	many	CASSPTQDTQYF	TGTGCCAGCTCACCGACCCAAGATACGCAGTATTTT
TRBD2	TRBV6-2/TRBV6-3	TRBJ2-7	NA	CASSSRSAGGWGKGHEQYF	TGTGCCAGCAGTTCACGGTCTGCGGGAGGATGGGGTAAGGGCCACGAGCAGTACTTC
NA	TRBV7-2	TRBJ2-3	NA	CASSPRVVNTDTQYF	TGTGCCAGCAGCCCCCGAGTAGTTAACACAGATACGCAGTATTTT
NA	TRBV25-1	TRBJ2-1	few	CASSEGEQFF	TGTGCCAGCAGTGAGGGAGAGCAGTTCTTC
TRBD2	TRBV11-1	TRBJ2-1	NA	CASSSGTSGGAGSYNEQFF	TGTGCCAGCAGCTCCGGGACTAGCGGGGGGGCCGGCTCCTACAATGAGCAGTTCTTC
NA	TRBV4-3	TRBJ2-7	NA	CASSQDLSTGTYEQYF	TGCGCCAGCAGCCAAGATCTTAGTACAGGGACCTACGAGCAGTACTTC